Presented here are 29 T cell receptor beta chains from one specimen sequenced in a study of blood T cell repertoires in COVID-19. The data were produced by immunoSEQ multiplex PCR, yet TCRdb's version contains in-frame clones alone and is incomplete. Among 150,000 to 200,000 clones listed, about four fifths were seen once. Material for sequencing was peripheral blood. The source is a woman in her 70s with acute or convalescent COVID-19.

The J gene is TRBJ2-3, the V gene TRBV3-1 (or the pseudogene TRBV3-2); possible D gene TRBD1, 7 bases. V was clipped by 3 bases and J by 0 bases, with 13 bases between them. The CDR3 consists of 16 residues. Germline loops: CDR1 LGHDT, CDR2 YNNKEL (reference sequence). The CDR3 loop is CASSQEGAPSTDTQYF. The CDR3, as DNA: TGTGCCAGCAGCCAGGAGGGGGCCCCTAGCACAGATACGCAGTATTTT.

This clone was counted a single time. The gene calls are TRBV7-8 and TRBJ2-7, with D perhaps matching TRBD2 (6 bases). The CDR3 is made up of 16 amino acids. The V gene's germline CDR1 is SGHVS and CDR2 FQNEAQ. V gave up 2 bases and J gave up 4 bases, with 18 bases separating them. CDR3 DNA: TGTGCCAGCAGCTTATATGTTCAGGGAGGACGTTACGAGCAGTACTTC. Its protein is CASSLYVQGGRYEQYF. Drawing the rest from reference TRBV7-8 and TRBJ2-7, the complete variable domain is GAGVSQSPRYKVAKRGQDVALRCDPISGHVSLFWYQQALGQGPEFLTYFQNEAQLDKSGLPSDRFFAERPEGSVSTLKIQRTQQEDSAVYLCASSLYVQGGRYEQYFGPGTRLTVT.

The V and J genes are TRBV18 and TRBJ2-5, with D possibly being TRBD1 (5 bases). The ends were cut back, 3 bases at V and 2 bases at J, with 13 bases in the middle. Germline CDR1 is KGHSH and CDR2 is LQKENI. There are 15 residues in the CDR3. CDR3 sequence reads: CASSPGQLTQETQYF. In nucleotides, the CDR3 is TGTGCCAGCTCACCCGGACAATTAACACAAGAGACCCAGTACTTC.

V usage is TRBV5-1 and J usage is TRBJ2-7; no reliable D call. The CDR3 covers 16 residues. V lost 0 bases and J lost 0, with 13 bases in between. Germline V gene sequence: CDR1 SGHRS, CDR2 YFSETQ. CDR3 amino acids: CASSLGSPFYSYEQYF. The CDR3 coding sequence is TGCGCCAGCAGCTTGGGTAGCCCATTTTACTCCTACGAGCAGTACTTC.

The chain is built from TRBV5-5 and TRBJ2-1; 8 nucleotides match TRBD2. The CDR3 runs 17 residues. Germline loops: CDR1 SGHKS, CDR2 YYEKEE (reference sequence). The V and J ends lost 0 bases and 7 bases, in that order; junction bases with no gene match: 12. Written as DNA, the CDR3 is TGTGCCAGCAGCTTGGGGGGTAGCGGGGCCTCTAGGAATGAGCAGTTCTTC. Translation: CASSLGGSGASRNEQFF.

The chain recombines TRBV28 with TRBJ1-1, with TRBD1 matching 9 bases. This CDR3 has 16 amino acids. Germline lookup yields CDR1 MDHEN and CDR2 SYDVKM. Trimming cost V 5 bases and J 4 bases; bases outside gene matches: 11. The CDR3 DNA is TGTGCCAGCAGTCCTCATCGGACAGGGGTTAGCACTGAAGCTTTCTTT. Its translation: CASSPHRTGVSTEAFF.

The rearrangement links TRBV5-1 to TRBJ2-5; 12 bases match TRBD2. There are 16 residues in the CDR3. Unmatched junction bases numbered 6, after V lost 4 bases and J lost 2 bases. Germline CDR1 reads SGHRS; CDR2 reads YFSETQ. The CDR3 here is CASSPGTSGPQETQYF. The CDR3 DNA sequence: TGCGCCAGCAGCCCTGGGACTAGCGGGCCGCAAGAGACCCAGTACTTC.

The chain joins TRBV19 to TRBJ1-5; TRBD1 aligns across 7 bases. The CDR3 contains 14 residues. Germline V gene sequence: CDR1 LNHDA, CDR2 SQIVND (reference sequence). With 9 bases clipped from V and 0 bases from J, the junction kept 5 bases outside the gene matches. Written as DNA, the CDR3 is TGTGCCAGCCATACAGGGGATAGCAATCAGCCCCAGCATTTT. It yields the protein CASHTGDSNQPQHF.

The chain recombines TRBV6-5 with TRBJ1-4; 8 positions agree with TRBD1. Germline loops: CDR1 MNHEY, CDR2 SVGAGI. The CDR3 is 15 amino acids. After removal of 5 bases from V and 8 bases from J, the junction contained 10 bases not matched to a gene. The CDR3 sequence is CASSPSGTGLEKLFF. In DNA, the CDR3 is TGTGCCAGCAGTCCATCCGGGACAGGCCTGGAAAAACTGTTTTTT.

As concerns this clone: At the DNA level, this CDR3 is encoded by other sequences in the same sample as well. V is TRBV20-1 and J is TRBJ1-1, with 7 bases that match TRBD1. Unmatched junction bases numbered 1, after V lost 1 base and J lost 8 bases. Germline values: CDR1 DFQATT, CDR2 SNEGSKA (reference sequence). The CDR3 sequence is 11 residues long. The CDR3, as DNA: TGCAGTGCTAGAGGACAGGGAGAAGCTTTCTTT. Encoded protein: CSARGQGEAFF.

The rearrangement joins TRBV5-5 to TRBJ1-4; 7 bases map to TRBD1. The V segment lost 4 bases and the J segment 3 bases; nucleotides outside the gene matches: 9. Germline CDR1 and CDR2: SGHKS and YYEKEE (reference sequence). The length of the CDR3 is 16 residues. This CDR3 is CASSPLPGQSNEKLFF. The CDR3 DNA reads TGTGCCAGCAGCCCCCTTCCGGGACAGTCTAATGAAAAACTGTTTTTT.

The chain carries TRBV30 and TRBJ2-1, with 8 positions matching TRBD1. V shed 2 bases, J shed 9 bases, and the junction held 12 bases outside the gene matches. CDR1 is GTSNPN, CDR2 SVGIG, per germline (reference sequence). This CDR3 comprises 15 residues. The CDR3 region has the DNA TGTGCCTGGAGTAGAGGTACAGGGGGAGGTGGTGAGCAGTTCTTC. Its protein is CAWSRGTGGGGEQFF.

The rearrangement joins TRBV4-3 to TRBJ1-4; TRBD1 matches 7 bases. Germline lookup yields CDR1 LGHNA and CDR2 YSLEER. V gave up 3 bases and J gave up 4 bases; unmatched junction bases: 2. The CDR3 covers 14 residues. The CDR3 DNA reads as TGCGCCAGCAGCCAGGGACAGATTAATGAAAAACTGTTTTTT. Amino acids: CASSQGQINEKLFF.

J is TRBJ2-3 and V is TRBV6-6, with a weak D call TRBD2 (5 bases). CDR1 MNHNY and CDR2 SVGAGI come from the germline V gene (reference sequence). The CDR3 length is 13 residues. V dropped 6 bases and J dropped 7 bases, with 14 bases sitting between them. CDR3 residues: CASRLASSHTQYF. DNA of the CDR3: TGTGCCAGCAGGCTGGCCTCTAGCCATACGCAGTATTTT.

The V gene is TRBV6-2 or TRBV6-3, the J gene TRBJ1-1, with TRBD1 as a possible D gene (5 bases). Trimming removed 4 bases at V and 6 bases at J, with 18 bases between. The CDR3 covers 15 residues. The germline gives CDR1 MNHEY, CDR2 SVGEGT. CDR3 nucleotide sequence: TGTGCCAGCAGTTGGGACTTTAATTTAGAGGCTGAAGCTTTCTTT. It specifies CASSWDFNLEAEAFF.

This chain connects TRBV28 to TRBJ2-7; maybe TRBD2 (5 bases). Trimming cost V 5 bases and J 5 bases, with 13 bases left between them. This CDR3 contains 13 residues. In germline, CDR1 is MDHEN, CDR2 SYDVKM. DNA for the CDR3: TGTGCCAGCAGTCCGAACGAGGGTCACGAGCAGTACTTC. Translation gives CASSPNEGHEQYF.

The J gene is TRBJ1-2, the V gene TRBV5-4; a possible D gene is TRBD1 (6 bases). The length of the CDR3 is 13 residues. Germline loops: CDR1 SGHNT, CDR2 YYREEE (reference sequence). Trimming removed 4 bases from V and 5 bases from J, with 12 bases in between. The CDR3 protein is CASSPQDSYGYTF. The CDR3 DNA follows: TGTGCCAGCAGCCCCCAGGACAGTTATGGCTACACCTTC. Supplemented by reference TRBV5-4 and TRBJ1-2, the full variable domain reads ETGVTQSPTHLIKTRGQQVTLRCSSQSGHNTVSWYQQALGQGPQFIFQYYREEENGRGNFPPRFSGLQFPNYSSELNVNALELDDSALYLCASSPQDSYGYTFGSGTRLTVV.

The V and J genes are TRBV18 and TRBJ1-1, with a tentative D call TRBD1 (6 bases). The V gene's germline CDR1 is KGHSH and CDR2 LQKENI. V was shortened by 2 bases and J by 3 bases, with 13 bases between the two germline ends. The CDR3 length is 15 residues. CDR3 nucleotide sequence: TGTGCCAGCTCACCATCAGGGGTAGGGTACACTGAAGCTTTCTTT. Protein sequence: CASSPSGVGYTEAFF.

This chain links TRBV4-1 with TRBJ2-1, with TRBD2 matching over 7 bases. In germline, CDR1 is MGHRA, CDR2 YSYEKL. V lost 0 bases, J lost 10 bases, and 12 bases stayed unmatched. The CDR3 sequence is 16 residues long. The CDR3 DNA sequence: TGCGCCAGCAGCCAAGATGAGAAGGCTAGCGGTGGAGAGCAGTTCTTC. Protein: CASSQDEKASGGEQFF.

In this sample, this clone turned up once. J is TRBJ1-1 and V is TRBV4-2; TRBD1 aligns across 10 bases. Germline V CDR1 and CDR2: LGHNA, YNFKEQ. This CDR3 spans 16 amino acids. V was pared by 8 bases and J by 0 bases, with 9 bases of the junction left unmatched. The CDR3 sequence: CASRSGQGIMNTEAFF. CDR3 DNA sequence: TGTGCCAGCCGATCGGGACAGGGGATCATGAACACTGAAGCTTTCTTT.

The rearrangement links TRBV4-2 to TRBJ1-3, with 9 bases aligning to TRBD1. The germline V gene encodes CDR1 LGHNA and CDR2 YNFKEQ. V trimming: 3 bases; J trimming: 4 bases; junction bases outside the gene matches: 7. The CDR3 is 16 amino acids. CDR3 amino acids: CASSQGDRAVGNTIYF. The CDR3 DNA follows: TGTGCCAGCAGCCAGGGGGACAGGGCCGTAGGAAACACCATATATTTT.

V is TRBV9 and J is TRBJ2-3; tentatively, D is TRBD1 (7 bases). CDR1 and CDR2 from the germline V gene are SGDLS and YYNGEE. The CDR3 runs 15 residues. The ends were cut back, 8 bases at V and 5 bases at J, with 21 bases in the middle. CDR3 nucleotide sequence: TGTGCCAGTACAAGGGCGCCAGGGGGAGGAGATACGCAGTATTTT. It translates to CASTRAPGGGDTQYF.

This sequence joins TRBV20-1 and TRBJ2-5; no clear D gene. V was trimmed by 6 bases and J by 5 bases, leaving 7 bases between them. Germline assignment: CDR1 DFQATT and CDR2 SNEGSKA (reference sequence). The CDR3 is 10 residues long. CDR3 region: CSARFETQYF. The CDR3 coding sequence is TGCAGTGCCCGTTTTGAGACCCAGTACTTC.

This chain joins TRBV11-2 and TRBJ1-6, with 7 bases that match TRBD1. Per germline, CDR1 SGHAT and CDR2 FQNNGV. V was pared by 5 bases and J by 7 bases, with 8 bases of the junction left unmatched. CDR3 length equals 15 residues. For the CDR3, the DNA is TGTGCCAGCAGCGCGCTGACAGGGCCCAATTCACCCCTCCACTTT. Translating gives CASSALTGPNSPLHF.

This clone was observed a few times. The gene calls are TRBV30 and TRBJ1-2; 7 bases map to TRBD1. CDR1 GTSNPN and CDR2 SVGIG come from the germline V gene (reference sequence). Trimming at V came to 2 bases and at J to 3 bases, leaving 9 bases not matched to a gene. This CDR3 has 15 amino acids. Written as DNA, the CDR3 is TGTGCCTGGAGTCACCGGGACAGAACTTACTATGGCTACACCTTC. This translates into CAWSHRDRTYYGYTF.

The rearrangement uses TRBV5-4 and TRBJ2-1, with 7 positions matching TRBD2. The CDR3 is made up of 15 amino acids. The V and J ends lost 6 bases and 6 bases, in that order; junction bases with no gene match: 12. CDR1 is SGHNT, CDR2 YYREEE, per germline (reference sequence). CDR3 amino acids: CASTRLAPSGNEQFF. Written as DNA, the CDR3 is TGTGCCAGCACCCGACTCGCCCCTAGCGGCAATGAGCAGTTCTTC.

This chain uses TRBV19 with TRBJ1-6; D is perhaps TRBD1 (5 bases). V was cut by 5 bases and J by 5 bases, with 7 bases left in between. There are 13 residues in the CDR3. The V gene's germline CDR1 is LNHDA and CDR2 SQIVND (reference sequence). The CDR3 nucleotides read TGTGCCAGTAGTTGGGGGGATAATTCACCCCTCCACTTT. Encoded protein: CASSWGDNSPLHF.

The chain recombines TRBV6-2 or TRBV6-3 with TRBJ2-5; D may be TRBD2 (7 bases). Germline lookup yields CDR1 MNHEY and CDR2 SVGEGT. Trimming shortened V by 3 bases and J by 5 bases, and 10 bases separated the two germline ends. The CDR3 covers 13 residues. DNA of the CDR3: TGTGCCAGCAGTTATAAGGGGGGGGAGACCCAGTACTTC. The encoded protein is CASSYKGGETQYF.

This chain joins TRBV28 and TRBJ2-1; 8 nucleotides agree with TRBD1. This CDR3 has 15 residues. Per germline, CDR1 MDHEN and CDR2 SYDVKM. The V and J ends lost 8 bases and 6 bases, in that order; junction bases with no gene match: 12. CDR3 amino acids: CASRSDRVVGNEQFF. Here the CDR3 DNA reads TGTGCCAGCCGGTCGGACAGGGTGGTCGGCAATGAGCAGTTCTTC.